The rows below give T cell receptor beta chains drawn from one sample of a study of T cells in Graves' hyperthyroidism and ophthalmopathy. TCRdb re-analysed the multiplex PCR reads in MiXCR, keeping a single row per CDR3 protein. The profile shows hundreds of thousands of distinct CDR3 sequences, under 20% of them singletons. The sequenced material came from blood. The receptor set was obtained from a woman aged 25-40 years with Graves' hyperthyroidism. Each CDR3 is given with its conserved first and last residue. The D gene is left open where the match is weak. Clone size appears in some rows only: once, few, many, or a class for an expanded clone.

clone size: few
D gene: -
V gene: TRBV11-2
J gene: TRBJ1-4
CDR3 protein: CASSPRSGHTSTNEKLFF
CDR3 DNA: TGTGCCAGCAGCCCGCGGTCGGGACACACATCAACTAATGAAAAACTGTTTTTT

clone size: -
D gene: -
V gene: TRBV7-9
J gene: TRBJ2-1
CDR3 protein: CASNSGREQFF
CDR3 DNA: TGTGCCAGCAACTCGGGGCGGGAGCAGTTCTTC

clone size: many
D gene: -
V gene: TRBV11-1
J gene: TRBJ2-3
CDR3 protein: CASSFRTGTDTQYF
CDR3 DNA: TGTGCCAGCAGCTTCCGCACAGGGACAGATACGCAGTATTTT

clone size: few
D gene: TRBD2
V gene: TRBV10-2
J gene: TRBJ2-1
CDR3 protein: CASSDWLAGGPYEQFF
CDR3 DNA: TGCGCCAGCAGTGATTGGCTAGCGGGAGGGCCCTATGAGCAGTTCTTC

clone size: -
D gene: -
V gene: TRBV5-1
J gene: TRBJ2-7
CDR3 protein: CASGERGKSYEQYF
CDR3 DNA: TGCGCCAGCGGGGAGCGAGGGAAGTCCTACGAGCAGTACTTC

clone size: many
D gene: TRBD2
V gene: TRBV5-1
J gene: TRBJ2-3
CDR3 protein: CASTPSGSADTQYF
CDR3 DNA: TGCGCCAGCACCCCTAGCGGGAGTGCAGATACGCAGTATTTT

clone size: few
D gene: -
V gene: TRBV11-3
J gene: TRBJ2-3
CDR3 protein: CASSSRGTGHGTDTQYF
CDR3 DNA: TGTGCCAGCAGCTCAAGGGGGACGGGACACGGCACAGATACGCAGTATTTT

clone size: many
D gene: -
V gene: TRBV12-3/TRBV12-4
J gene: TRBJ2-3
CDR3 protein: CASSSWKGTQYF
CDR3 DNA: TGTGCCAGCAGTTCGTGGAAGGGTACGCAGTATTTT

clone size: many
D gene: -
V gene: TRBV18
J gene: TRBJ2-3
CDR3 protein: CASSRLLDTDTQYF
CDR3 DNA: TGTGCCAGCTCACGATTGCTAGACACAGATACGCAGTATTTT

clone size: many
D gene: TRBD2
V gene: TRBV20-1
J gene: TRBJ2-1
CDR3 protein: CSARGTRVHEQFF
CDR3 DNA: TGCAGTGCTAGAGGGACTAGAGTACATGAGCAGTTCTTC

clone size: few
D gene: TRBD1
V gene: TRBV6-1
J gene: TRBJ2-7
CDR3 protein: CASSMRTGYAEQYF
CDR3 DNA: TGTGCCAGCAGTATGAGGACAGGGTATGCCGAGCAGTACTTC

clone size: many
D gene: -
V gene: TRBV7-8
J gene: TRBJ1-1
CDR3 protein: CASSLERGGRTLNTEAFF
CDR3 DNA: TGTGCCAGCAGCTTAGAACGTGGTGGTCGCACCCTGAACACTGAAGCTTTCTTT

clone size: many
D gene: TRBD2
V gene: TRBV12-3/TRBV12-4
J gene: TRBJ2-1
CDR3 protein: CASSPTGTSSEQFF
CDR3 DNA: TGTGCCAGCAGTCCTACCGGGACTAGCAGTGAGCAGTTCTTC

clone size: few
D gene: TRBD1
V gene: TRBV5-1
J gene: TRBJ1-4
CDR3 protein: CASSANPRDRGAEKLFF
CDR3 DNA: TGCGCCAGCAGCGCGAACCCCAGGGACAGGGGGGCTGAAAAACTGTTTTTT

clone size: -
D gene: -
V gene: TRBV5-1
J gene: TRBJ2-5
CDR3 protein: CASTSAETQYF
CDR3 DNA: TGCGCCAGCACTTCCGCGGAGACCCAGTACTTC

clone size: -
D gene: -
V gene: TRBV3-1
J gene: TRBJ1-2
CDR3 protein: CASSQDIYNYGYTF
CDR3 DNA: TGTGCCAGCAGCCAAGACATTTATAACTATGGCTACACCTTC

clone size: -
D gene: TRBD2
V gene: TRBV20-1
J gene: TRBJ2-1
CDR3 protein: CSARTRTSGYSYNEQFF
CDR3 DNA: TGCAGTGCTAGAACGAGGACTAGCGGGTACTCCTACAATGAGCAGTTCTTC

clone size: few
D gene: -
V gene: TRBV6-5
J gene: TRBJ2-2
CDR3 protein: CASSYSLGGDTGELFF
CDR3 DNA: TGTGCCAGCAGTTACTCCCTAGGGGGGGACACCGGGGAGCTGTTTTTT

clone size: -
D gene: -
V gene: TRBV15
J gene: TRBJ2-2
CDR3 protein: CATSGPSVRPGELFF
CDR3 DNA: TGTGCCACCAGCGGACCATCCGTTAGGCCCGGGGAGCTGTTTTTT

clone size: many
D gene: -
V gene: TRBV11-3
J gene: TRBJ1-1
CDR3 protein: CASSLDFPRGTEAFF
CDR3 DNA: TGTGCCAGCAGCTTAGATTTCCCCAGGGGCACTGAAGCTTTCTTT

clone size: -
D gene: -
V gene: TRBV3-1
J gene: TRBJ1-2
CDR3 protein: CASNRKGGRGYTF
CDR3 DNA: TGTGCCAGCAACCGCAAAGGGGGGCGAGGCTACACCTTC

clone size: many
D gene: -
V gene: TRBV11-2
J gene: TRBJ1-5
CDR3 protein: CASSVSTNQPQHF
CDR3 DNA: TGTGCCAGCAGCGTCAGTACTAATCAGCCCCAGCATTTT

clone size: once
D gene: -
V gene: TRBV12-3/TRBV12-4
J gene: TRBJ2-3
CDR3 protein: CASSLGGSDTDTQCF
CDR3 DNA: TGTGCCAGCAGTTTAGGAGGGAGTGATACAGATACGCAGTGTTTT

clone size: many
D gene: -
V gene: TRBV20-1
J gene: TRBJ2-3
CDR3 protein: CSATETTTDTQYF
CDR3 DNA: TGCAGTGCTACCGAAACTACCACAGATACGCAGTATTTT

clone size: many
D gene: -
V gene: TRBV20-1
J gene: TRBJ2-7
CDR3 protein: CSARGTGVLVYEQYF
CDR3 DNA: TGCAGTGCTAGAGGAACAGGCGTCCTCGTCTACGAGCAGTACTTC

clone size: -
D gene: -
V gene: TRBV9
J gene: TRBJ2-4
CDR3 protein: CASSPFFGGNIQYF
CDR3 DNA: TGTGCCAGCAGCCCTTTTTTCGGGGGAAACATTCAGTACTTC

clone size: few
D gene: -
V gene: TRBV6-1
J gene: TRBJ1-1
CDR3 protein: CASEGDTEAFF
CDR3 DNA: TGTGCCAGCGAGGGGGACACTGAAGCTTTCTTT

clone size: -
D gene: -
V gene: TRBV2
J gene: TRBJ1-3
CDR3 protein: CASSVEVPSGNTIYF
CDR3 DNA: TGTGCCAGCAGTGTTGAGGTGCCCTCTGGAAACACCATATATTTT

clone size: -
D gene: TRBD2
V gene: TRBV28
J gene: TRBJ2-7
CDR3 protein: CASSDPLPAGGSGEQYF
CDR3 DNA: TGTGCCAGCAGTGACCCTCTCCCAGCGGGAGGGTCTGGGGAGCAGTACTTC

clone size: many
D gene: -
V gene: TRBV5-5
J gene: TRBJ2-2
CDR3 protein: CASSLTRVSNTGELFF
CDR3 DNA: TGTGCCAGCAGCTTGACGAGAGTTTCGAACACCGGGGAGCTGTTTTTT

clone size: -
D gene: TRBD1
V gene: TRBV19
J gene: TRBJ1-2
CDR3 protein: CATTDRGLFGYTF
CDR3 DNA: TGTGCCACTACGGACAGGGGTTTGTTTGGCTACACCTTC

clone size: many
D gene: TRBD2
V gene: TRBV5-1
J gene: TRBJ2-1
CDR3 protein: CASSLGDYGRYNEQFF
CDR3 DNA: TGCGCCAGCAGCTTGGGGGACTACGGACGCTACAATGAGCAGTTCTTC

clone size: few
D gene: TRBD2
V gene: TRBV18
J gene: TRBJ2-1
CDR3 protein: CASSSGRGAYNEQFF
CDR3 DNA: TGTGCCAGCTCAAGTGGGCGGGGGGCCTACAATGAGCAGTTCTTC

clone size: many
D gene: -
V gene: TRBV11-2
J gene: TRBJ2-3
CDR3 protein: CASSLGSVGDTQYF
CDR3 DNA: TGTGCCAGCAGCTTAGGCTCGGTGGGTGATACGCAGTATTTT

clone size: -
D gene: TRBD2
V gene: TRBV5-6
J gene: TRBJ2-5
CDR3 protein: CASSLRTGGGETQYF
CDR3 DNA: TGTGCCAGCAGCCTGAGGACGGGAGGTGGAGAGACCCAGTACTTC

clone size: many
D gene: TRBD2
V gene: TRBV11-2
J gene: TRBJ2-5
CDR3 protein: CASSPREVKRTQYF
CDR3 DNA: TGTGCCAGCAGCCCTCGGGAGGTCAAGAGGACCCAGTACTTC

clone size: -
D gene: TRBD1
V gene: TRBV5-8
J gene: TRBJ2-7
CDR3 protein: CASSQDQVGAGGMYEQYF
CDR3 DNA: TGTGCCAGCAGCCAAGATCAAGTCGGGGCAGGGGGTATGTACGAGCAGTACTTC

clone size: few
D gene: -
V gene: TRBV28
J gene: TRBJ1-3
CDR3 protein: CASSLQAPLQGHTIYF
CDR3 DNA: TGTGCCAGCAGTTTACAGGCACCCCTCCAAGGCCACACCATATATTTT

clone size: few
D gene: -
V gene: TRBV4-1
J gene: TRBJ2-7
CDR3 protein: CASSQVGLNYEQYF
CDR3 DNA: TGCGCCAGCAGCCAAGTTGGCCTTAACTACGAGCAGTACTTC

clone size: -
D gene: TRBD2
V gene: TRBV29-1
J gene: TRBJ2-7
CDR3 protein: CSGLAGEQYF
CDR3 DNA: TGCAGCGGACTAGCGGGCGAGCAGTACTTC

clone size: few
D gene: -
V gene: TRBV6-1
J gene: TRBJ2-3
CDR3 protein: CASSAEVGTDTQYF
CDR3 DNA: TGTGCCAGCAGTGCGGAGGTGGGCACAGATACGCAGTATTTT